Included here is one TCR beta chain sequence, with context. This specimen belongs to a study of human T cells and chemical hapten exposure. Study-wide background: While the roughly 23-week study was under way, patients received diphenylcyclopropenone on the scalp every week.

Time point described: patch test 1, 2 weeks after DPC sensitization. The treatment denotes: therapeutic diphenylcyclopropenone sensitization with weekly scalp DPC. This CDR3 contains 11 residues. Trimming removed 2 bases at V and 5 bases at J, with 3 bases between. CDR1 LGHNT and CDR2 FRNRAP come from the germline V gene. One entry per CDR3 protein, called by TCRdb with MiXCR from the RACE reads. The sample contains 100,000 or so distinct CDR3 sequences, approximately 9.9% of which appear only once. Sequencing used whole blood, obtained in connection with sensitization to the hapten diphenylcyclopropenone (DPC). The gene calls are TRBV12-5 and TRBJ1-1; no definite D call. This receptor was identified in a woman between 40 and 50 years old with alopecia areata. Some clones in this sample may be carry-over from other donors' samples. The CDR3, as DNA: TGTGCTAGTGGTTTGTCAACTGAAGCTTTCTTT. It codes for CASGLSTEAFF.